Listed below are T cell receptor beta chains from one sample, sequenced in a study of graft-versus-host responses after intestinal transplantation. Their recognized antigens are unknown. Generated by immunoSEQ multiplex PCR, the TCRdb table keeps only in-frame clones and is missing some. This sample has roughly 93,000 clones, with roughly 91% found just once. The material sequenced was unstimulated CD8+ T cells sorted from spleen or lymph node cells, taken before intestinal transplant. Every receptor here comes from a human donor who received an intestinal transplant. The CDR3 runs from the conserved cysteine through the conserved F or W. The D gene is left open where the match is weak. Clone size, where shown, is once, few, many, or a class for clones that have expanded.

V	size	D	J	DNA	CDR3
TRBV29-1	-	-	TRBJ2-1	TGCAGCGTTTTGCTACTAGCATATGAGCAGTTCTTC	CSVLLLAYEQFF
TRBV19	-	TRBD2	TRBJ2-7	TGTGCCAGTAGTCGACTAGCCTACTCCTACGAGCAGTACTTC	CASSRLAYSYEQYF
TRBV5-4	once	-	TRBJ2-7	TGTGCCAGCAGCTTGCAGGTTTCGGCAGGGGACTCCTACGAGCAGTACTTC	CASSLQVSAGDSYEQYF
TRBV11-1	-	-	TRBJ2-7	TGTGCCAGCAGCTCCAGTTACGAGCAGTACTTC	CASSSSYEQYF
TRBV28	-	TRBD2	TRBJ2-7	TGTGCCAGCAGTCAACTCCTTTCGGGGGGAGACTACGAGCAGTACTTC	CASSQLLSGGDYEQYF
TRBV19	-	-	TRBJ1-2	TGTGCCAGTAGTCCAGGAGGTTTTGGCTACACCTTC	CASSPGGFGYTF
TRBV28	-	-	TRBJ2-7	TGTGCCAGCAGCCAAATCGGTGGCCCGGGCGAGCAGTACTTC	CASSQIGGPGEQYF
TRBV19	-	TRBD1	TRBJ1-2	TGTGCCAGTAGTCCGACAGGGGCGCCTTGGGGCTACACCTTC	CASSPTGAPWGYTF
TRBV27	-	TRBD2	TRBJ2-2	TGTGCCAGCAGTTTAGGGGGGGGGTCGAACACCGGGGAGCTGTTTTTT	CASSLGGGSNTGELFF
TRBV14	-	-	TRBJ2-3	TGTGCCAGCAGCCAAGATTTTATCGCCGCGAACGGTAGATTAGATACGCAGTATTTT	CASSQDFIAANGRLDTQYF
TRBV19	-	TRBD1	TRBJ2-7	TGTGCCAGTAGTTCCGGGACAGCACCCTTCTACGAGCAGTACTTC	CASSSGTAPFYEQYF
TRBV7-6	-	TRBD2	TRBJ2-1	TGTGCCAGCAGCCCAGCGGGAGGGCCTGGGGATGAGCAGTTCTTC	CASSPAGGPGDEQFF
TRBV11-2	once	TRBD1	TRBJ2-7	TGTGCCAGCAGCTTAGATCAATTGACAGGGGGGCCCCCTAGCTCCTACGAGCAGTACTTC	CASSLDQLTGGPPSSYEQYF
TRBV6-5	few	-	TRBJ1-1	TGTGCCAGCAGCCCTCGGACATTGAACACTGAAGCTTTCTTT	CASSPRTLNTEAFF
TRBV10-1	-	TRBD2	TRBJ2-7	TGCGCCAGCAGCGCGGGACTAGCGGGCCCCTACGAGCAGTACTTC	CASSAGLAGPYEQYF
TRBV5-1	-	TRBD2	TRBJ2-3	TGCGCCAGCAGCGGCGCGGGAGCTGATACGCAGTATTTT	CASSGAGADTQYF
TRBV9	-	-	TRBJ1-5	TGTGCCAGCAGCGCCGGTTCGGGGGGCAATCAGCCCCAGCATTTT	CASSAGSGGNQPQHF
TRBV11-3	once	TRBD2	TRBJ2-3	TGTGCCAGCAGCCCACGAGCGGGGGGCCCTAGCACAGATACGCAGTATTTT	CASSPRAGGPSTDTQYF
TRBV19	-	TRBD2	TRBJ2-7	TGTGCCAGTGGTACGGGACTAGCGGGATCCGAGCAGTACTTC	CASGTGLAGSEQYF
TRBV4-1	-	TRBD2	TRBJ2-1	TGCGCCAGCAGCCAAGTTGCGACTAGCCTCTACAATGAGCAGTTCTTC	CASSQVATSLYNEQFF
TRBV5-1	-	TRBD2	TRBJ2-3	TGCGCCAGCAGCCCGGAGCCCGGGACTAGCGGCCCTCCTAGCACAGATACGCAGTATTTT	CASSPEPGTSGPPSTDTQYF
TRBV29-1	-	-	TRBJ2-7	TGCAGCGTTGAAGATGGTTGGGAGAGCTCCTACGAGCAGTACTTC	CSVEDGWESSYEQYF
TRBV6-5	-	-	TRBJ2-2	TGTGCCAGCAGTTACGGGTTCGGGGCGAACACCGGGGAGCTGTTTTTT	CASSYGFGANTGELFF
TRBV27	once	-	TRBJ1-5	TGTGCCAGCAGCGTCCGGGGGACCCATCAGCCCCAGCATTTT	CASSVRGTHQPQHF
TRBV20-1	-	TRBD2	TRBJ2-7	TGCAGTGCGGGACTAGCACTCGAGCAGTACTTC	CSAGLALEQYF
TRBV11-1	-	TRBD2	TRBJ2-7	TGTGCCAGCAGCTTAATGGCGGGGGGCACCAACGAGCAGTACTTC	CASSLMAGGTNEQYF
TRBV19	-	-	TRBJ2-6	TGTGCCAGTAGTCCCGCTTGGTTCGGCTCTGGGGCCAACGTCCTGACTTTC	CASSPAWFGSGANVLTF
TRBV6-5	-	-	TRBJ2-1	TGTGCCAGCACGAGACAGAACAATGAGCAGTTCTTC	CASTRQNNEQFF
TRBV11-2	-	TRBD2	TRBJ2-1	TGTGCCAGCAGCCCGGGGGGGAGTAGCGGGAGGTTCGTCGGTGAGCAGTTCTTC	CASSPGGSSGRFVGEQFF
TRBV9	-	-	TRBJ1-3	TGTGCCAGCAGCGCCCCCGGGCAGGGATCTGGAAACACCATATATTTT	CASSAPGQGSGNTIYF
TRBV4-1	-	-	TRBJ2-1	TGCGCCAGCAGCCAAGAAGCGCCCGTCAATGAGCAGTTCTTC	CASSQEAPVNEQFF
TRBV25-1	-	TRBD1	TRBJ1-3	TGTGCCAGCAGTGTAGGGACAGGAAGAAACACCATATATTTT	CASSVGTGRNTIYF
TRBV5-6	-	TRBD1	TRBJ2-2	TGTGCCAGCAGCTTTGGGACAGGGGCCGGGGAGCTGTTTTTT	CASSFGTGAGELFF
TRBV19	once	TRBD1	TRBJ2-7	TGTGCCAGTAGTTTGGGACAGGGGGCTACGTACGAGCAGTACTTC	CASSLGQGATYEQYF
TRBV5-1	few	TRBD1	TRBJ1-5	TGCGCCAGCAGCGTCACGGAGGACAGGGTGAATCAGCCCCAGCATTTT	CASSVTEDRVNQPQHF
TRBV2	-	-	TRBJ1-1	TGTGCCAGCAGTGATCGCCCGGTGTCGACGGGGTCGACTGAAGCTTTCTTT	CASSDRPVSTGSTEAFF
TRBV4-3	-	-	TRBJ2-7	TGCGCCAGCAGCCAAGAGAGTAGCTCCTACGAGCAGTACTTC	CASSQESSSYEQYF
TRBV19	-	-	TRBJ2-7	TGTGCCAGTGGGCCCTCGTCCTCCGACGAGCAGTACTTC	CASGPSSSDEQYF
TRBV9	-	-	TRBJ1-2	TGTGCCAGCAGCCCGCGGTCGGACTATGGCTACACCTTC	CASSPRSDYGYTF
TRBV11-1	-	TRBD2	TRBJ2-7	TGTGCCAGCAGCCACCCGTCAGGACTAGCGGACTACGAGCAGTACTTC	CASSHPSGLADYEQYF
TRBV13	-	-	TRBJ1-4	TGTGCCAGCAGCCATACAGCAAGTCATGAAAAACTGTTTTTT	CASSHTASHEKLFF
TRBV6-5	-	TRBD1	TRBJ1-4	TGTGCCAGCAGTTACCTCGGGACAGGTGAAAAACTGTTTTTT	CASSYLGTGEKLFF
TRBV14	-	TRBD2	TRBJ2-7	TGTGCCAGCAGCCAACTAGCGGGGGGCTACGAGCAGTACTTC	CASSQLAGGYEQYF
TRBV10-3	-	-	TRBJ1-1	TGTGCCATCAGTGAGTCCCCAGGGATGAACACTGAAGCTTTCTTT	CAISESPGMNTEAFF
TRBV6-4	-	TRBD1	TRBJ1-1	TGTGCCAGCAGTCAAACAGGGGGGACTGAAGCTTTCTTT	CASSQTGGTEAFF
TRBV4-1	-	-	TRBJ2-2	TGCGCCAGCACCACCCAGGGGAGCACCGGGGAGCTGTTTTTT	CASTTQGSTGELFF
TRBV4-1	-	TRBD1	TRBJ2-7	TGCGCCAGCAGCCAAGTAAAGGGGGCCAGCTACGAGCAGTACTTC	CASSQVKGASYEQYF
TRBV7-9	-	TRBD1	TRBJ1-2	TGTGCCAGCAGCCACGCGACGGGACAGGGGGCCCTTAACTATGGCTACACCTTC	CASSHATGQGALNYGYTF
TRBV7-8	-	-	TRBJ2-7	TGTGCCAGCAGCTTAGGGGCCCATCTCGAGCAGTACTTC	CASSLGAHLEQYF
TRBV6-5	-	-	TRBJ1-5	TGTGCCAGCAGTTACTCGATTGGCAGCAATCAGCCCCAGCATTTT	CASSYSIGSNQPQHF